This T cell receptor beta chain is from a study of CD8 T cells in ankylosing spondylitis. The CDR3 consists of 15 residues. The germline gives CDR1 DFQATT, CDR2 SNEGSKA (reference sequence). Trimming pared 5 bases from V and 4 bases from J, leaving 15 bases between. Overall study results and limits: It appeared that ankylosing spondylitis blood was characterized by a TCR beta motif of several highly homologous variants. Relatively rare in peripheral blood, disease-linked clones were also CD8+.

From the 5' RACE reads, TCRdb called clonotypes with MiXCR, one entry per CDR3 protein. The data show 250,000 or so distinct CDR3 sequences, roughly 10% seen once. This clonotype was detected a few times. Its antigen is currently unknown. This TCR came from a male donor with ankylosing spondylitis or in good health (not recorded which). Sequenced: blood, either unsorted or a sorted T cell fraction (not recorded which). The J gene is TRBJ2-6, the V gene TRBV20-1; TRBD2 might be the D (5 bases). CDR3 sequence (DNA): TGCAGTGCTTTAACTGCGGGTCCCGGGGCCAACGTCCTGACTTTC. Protein product: CSALTAGPGANVLTF.